A selection of T cell receptor beta chains follows, all from one sample in a study of OX40 agonist ivuxolimab in advanced cancers. Generated by immunoSEQ multiplex PCR, the TCRdb table keeps only in-frame clones and is missing some. The sample records about 50,000 clones, 88% being singletons. Here the sequenced sample was CD4+ or CD8+ T cells sorted from blood, taken in a trial of the OX40 agonist ivuxolimab. These receptor sequences come from an adult with an advanced solid tumor such as melanoma, head and neck, liver or kidney cancer. Each CDR3 is given with its conserved first and last residue. The D gene is left open where the match is weak. The size of a clone is reported for some rows only, either as once, few or many, or as a class for expanded clones.

abundance: .; j_gene: TRBJ1-2; v_gene: TRBV7-3; d_gene: .; CDR3nt: TGTGCCAGCAGCTTAACCCCGATGGCCAACGTGGGAGGCTACACCTTC; CDR3aa: CASSLTPMANVGGYTF
abundance: .; j_gene: TRBJ1-1; v_gene: TRBV7-2; d_gene: .; CDR3nt: TGTGCCAGCAGCTACACGCCGGGGGGCACTGAAGCTTTCTTT; CDR3aa: CASSYTPGGTEAFF
abundance: .; j_gene: TRBJ2-5; v_gene: TRBV2; d_gene: .; CDR3nt: TGTGCCAGCAGGGCCGGGACCACGACGGAGACCCAGTACTTC; CDR3aa: CASRAGTTTETQYF
abundance: .; j_gene: TRBJ2-5; v_gene: TRBV28; d_gene: TRBD1; CDR3nt: TGTGCCAGCAGTCCCGGGACAGGCTCACAAGAGACCCAGTACTTC; CDR3aa: CASSPGTGSQETQYF
abundance: once; j_gene: TRBJ2-3; v_gene: TRBV19; d_gene: TRBD2; CDR3nt: TGTGCCAGTAGTTCCCGGACTAGCGGCAATTTCGACGATACGCAGTATTTT; CDR3aa: CASSSRTSGNFDDTQYF
abundance: .; j_gene: TRBJ1-1; v_gene: TRBV28; d_gene: .; CDR3nt: TGTGCCAGCAGTTTAGGGAGGGTTCCTGAAGCTTTCTTT; CDR3aa: CASSLGRVPEAFF
abundance: .; j_gene: TRBJ1-1; v_gene: TRBV4-1; d_gene: TRBD1; CDR3nt: TGCGCCAGCAGCCAAGGACAGGGGGCGATCACTGAAGCTTTCTTT; CDR3aa: CASSQGQGAITEAFF
abundance: .; j_gene: TRBJ2-3; v_gene: TRBV7-9; d_gene: .; CDR3nt: TGTGCCAGCAGCTTAGATTGGGCCGCGCAGTATTTT; CDR3aa: CASSLDWAAQYF
abundance: .; j_gene: TRBJ2-5; v_gene: TRBV6-4; d_gene: TRBD2; CDR3nt: TGTGCCAGCAGTGAGGGAGCGGGAGCGGGGACCCAGTACTTC; CDR3aa: CASSEGAGAGTQYF
abundance: .; j_gene: TRBJ2-3; v_gene: TRBV28; d_gene: .; CDR3nt: TGTGCCAGCAGCCGATTCTCCCAGATAGATACGCAGTATTTT; CDR3aa: CASSRFSQIDTQYF
abundance: .; j_gene: TRBJ1-1; v_gene: TRBV7-9; d_gene: .; CDR3nt: TGTGCCAGCAGCCCCGGGGGACGGGGGACTGAAGCTTTCTTT; CDR3aa: CASSPGGRGTEAFF
abundance: .; j_gene: TRBJ1-5; v_gene: TRBV28; d_gene: .; CDR3nt: TGTGCCAGCAGTTTTGTGGGGGATAGCAATCAGCCCCAGCATTTT; CDR3aa: CASSFVGDSNQPQHF
abundance: .; j_gene: TRBJ2-3; v_gene: TRBV28; d_gene: .; CDR3nt: TGTGCCAGCCACCCCCTTGCGGGACTGAGCACAGATACGCAGTATTTT; CDR3aa: CASHPLAGLSTDTQYF
abundance: .; j_gene: TRBJ1-1; v_gene: TRBV7-9; d_gene: .; CDR3nt: TGTGCCAGCAGCCAAGGGGGTTGGACTGAAGCTTTCTTT; CDR3aa: CASSQGGWTEAFF
abundance: .; j_gene: TRBJ2-2; v_gene: TRBV2; d_gene: .; CDR3nt: TGTGCCAGCAGTGGTTTAAGAGGGACCGGGGAGCTGTTTTTT; CDR3aa: CASSGLRGTGELFF
abundance: .; j_gene: TRBJ2-3; v_gene: TRBV30; d_gene: .; CDR3nt: TGTGCCTGGAGTGTCGGGGGCACTAGCACAGATACGCAGTATTTT; CDR3aa: CAWSVGGTSTDTQYF
abundance: .; j_gene: TRBJ2-7; v_gene: TRBV28; d_gene: .; CDR3nt: TGTGCCAGCAGTGTAGGAGCCTACGAGCAGTACTTC; CDR3aa: CASSVGAYEQYF
abundance: .; j_gene: TRBJ2-3; v_gene: TRBV10-3; d_gene: TRBD2; CDR3nt: TGTGCCATCAGTCGGACTCCTCGGGAGGATCGGTATTTT; CDR3aa: CAISRTPREDRYF
abundance: .; j_gene: TRBJ2-7; v_gene: TRBV6-5; d_gene: .; CDR3nt: TGTGCCAGCACCGTAACCCAGGGACCCTACGAGCAGTACTTC; CDR3aa: CASTVTQGPYEQYF
abundance: .; j_gene: TRBJ2-3; v_gene: TRBV18; d_gene: TRBD2; CDR3nt: TGTGCCAGCTCACCAACTAGCGGGAGGGAAACAGATACGCAGTATTTT; CDR3aa: CASSPTSGRETDTQYF
abundance: .; j_gene: TRBJ2-1; v_gene: TRBV11-2; d_gene: TRBD2; CDR3nt: TGTGCCAGCAGCTTAGGAGGGAGAGGGAGGGGAAATGAGCAGTTCTTC; CDR3aa: CASSLGGRGRGNEQFF
abundance: .; j_gene: TRBJ2-1; v_gene: TRBV27; d_gene: .; CDR3nt: TGTGCCAGCAGTTTAAATAGGCTAGCCACCTACAATGAGCAGTTCTTC; CDR3aa: CASSLNRLATYNEQFF
abundance: .; j_gene: TRBJ2-1; v_gene: TRBV5-1; d_gene: TRBD1; CDR3nt: TGCGCCAGCAGCCGGGACAGAAACAATGAGCAGTTCTTC; CDR3aa: CASSRDRNNEQFF
abundance: .; j_gene: TRBJ2-2; v_gene: TRBV6-6; d_gene: TRBD1; CDR3nt: TGTGCCAGCAGAGATACAGGGGCCGGGGAGCTGTTTTTT; CDR3aa: CASRDTGAGELFF
abundance: .; j_gene: TRBJ2-7; v_gene: TRBV9; d_gene: TRBD2; CDR3nt: TGTGCCAGCAGCGTCTCCCCGACAGGGCAAGCGGGAGGCAGCGAGCAGTACTTC; CDR3aa: CASSVSPTGQAGGSEQYF
abundance: .; j_gene: TRBJ2-7; v_gene: TRBV7-9; d_gene: TRBD2; CDR3nt: TGTGCCAGCAGGCCCGGACTAGCGGGAGGGCAGTACTTC; CDR3aa: CASRPGLAGGQYF
abundance: .; j_gene: TRBJ2-7; v_gene: TRBV7-2; d_gene: .; CDR3nt: TGTGCCAGCAGCTTAGACAGGTCCGACGAGCAGTACTTC; CDR3aa: CASSLDRSDEQYF
abundance: .; j_gene: TRBJ1-6; v_gene: TRBV5-1; d_gene: .; CDR3nt: TGCGCCAGCAGCCAAGGCGGGAGCTCCTATAATTCACCCCTCCACTTT; CDR3aa: CASSQGGSSYNSPLHF
abundance: .; j_gene: TRBJ1-3; v_gene: TRBV21-1; d_gene: .; CDR3nt: TGTGCCAGCAGCCCGCCCCTAGAGGAAAACACCATATATTTT; CDR3aa: CASSPPLEENTIYF
abundance: .; j_gene: TRBJ2-3; v_gene: TRBV7-2; d_gene: TRBD2; CDR3nt: TGTGCCAGCAGCTGGCTAGCGGGAGGTGGGGCAGATACGCAGTATTTT; CDR3aa: CASSWLAGGGADTQYF
abundance: .; j_gene: TRBJ2-1; v_gene: TRBV29-1; d_gene: TRBD2; CDR3nt: TGCAGCGTTGTCTTGACTAGCGGAGGGGGGACTCAGAATGAGCAGTTCTTC; CDR3aa: CSVVLTSGGGTQNEQFF
abundance: .; j_gene: TRBJ2-1; v_gene: TRBV27; d_gene: TRBD1; CDR3nt: TGTGCCAGCGGCCTTGCCAGGGGGTACAACGGTAATGAGCAGTTCTTC; CDR3aa: CASGLARGYNGNEQFF
abundance: .; j_gene: TRBJ2-1; v_gene: TRBV11-2; d_gene: TRBD2; CDR3nt: TGTGCCAGCAGCACTAGACTAGCGGGAGTATACAATGAGCAGTTCTTC; CDR3aa: CASSTRLAGVYNEQFF
abundance: .; j_gene: TRBJ2-1; v_gene: TRBV11-1; d_gene: TRBD2; CDR3nt: TGTGCCAGCAGCCCTCTTGGGGCGGGAGTAGTCAATGAGCAGTTCTTC; CDR3aa: CASSPLGAGVVNEQFF
abundance: .; j_gene: TRBJ2-3; v_gene: TRBV29-1; d_gene: .; CDR3nt: TGCAGCGCCGGGTCCGCTAGTGGCACAGATACGCAGTATTTT; CDR3aa: CSAGSASGTDTQYF
abundance: .; j_gene: TRBJ2-7; v_gene: TRBV28; d_gene: TRBD2; CDR3nt: TGTGCCAGCAGTTTATGGAGGACTAGCGGATCCTACGAGCAGTACTTC; CDR3aa: CASSLWRTSGSYEQYF
abundance: .; j_gene: TRBJ1-5; v_gene: TRBV29-1; d_gene: TRBD1; CDR3nt: TGCAGCGTCGACAATCCGGGACAGAATAGCAATCAGCCCCAGCATTTT; CDR3aa: CSVDNPGQNSNQPQHF
abundance: .; j_gene: TRBJ2-1; v_gene: TRBV9; d_gene: .; CDR3nt: TGTGCCAGCAGCTCCCCGCCCCCCTACGACGAGCAGTTCTTC; CDR3aa: CASSSPPPYDEQFF
abundance: few; j_gene: TRBJ2-2; v_gene: TRBV6-1; d_gene: .; CDR3nt: TGTGCCAGCAGACGTCACGGAGACACCGGGGAGCTGTTTTTT; CDR3aa: CASRRHGDTGELFF
abundance: .; j_gene: TRBJ2-3; v_gene: TRBV7-9; d_gene: .; CDR3nt: TGTGCCAGCAGCCCCGGGGGTAGCACAGATACGCAGTATTTT; CDR3aa: CASSPGGSTDTQYF